This is a list of T cell receptor beta chains from one sample in a study of identical twins. TCRdb called the 5' RACE reads again in MiXCR, with one record for every CDR3 protein. Among around 510,000 distinct CDR3 sequences listed, approximately 14% were seen once. These same data were also listed under a study on yellow fever vaccine responses in identical twins.

The sample taken for sequencing was CD4+ T cells sorted from blood. The receptors stem from a woman under 30 in good health. CDR3s include the opening cysteine and the closing phenylalanine or tryptophan. The order of the fields is V gene, CDR3 length, J gene, D gene, clone size, CDR3 DNA, CDR3 protein. A D gene is named only where the DNA matches it firmly. Rows give clone size only sometimes, using once, few, many, or a class for an expanded clone.

TRBV29-1	11	TRBJ2-1	NA	NA	TGCAGCGTTGCATGGGGGGAGGAGCAGTTCTTC	CSVAWGEEQFF
TRBV5-4	12	TRBJ2-2	NA	NA	TGTGCCAGCCACAGGGAGACCGGGGAGCTGTTTTTT	CASHRETGELFF
TRBV12-3/TRBV12-4	11	TRBJ1-2	NA	NA	TGTGCCAGCAGTTCCCCCTATGGCTACACCTTC	CASSSPYGYTF
TRBV5-1	14	TRBJ1-2	TRBD1	many	TGCGCCAGCAGCTCAGGACAGGGAAGAGATGGCTACACCTTC	CASSSGQGRDGYTF
TRBV5-1	14	TRBJ2-5	NA	NA	TGCGCCAGCAATTTGGGCATGGTCCAAGAGACCCAGTACTTC	CASNLGMVQETQYF
TRBV5-1	14	TRBJ2-1	NA	NA	TGCGCCAGCAGCTTCCAGGGGGGGACCAATGAGCAGTTCTTC	CASSFQGGTNEQFF
TRBV5-1	14	TRBJ2-5	NA	NA	TGCGCCAGTTCGTCCAGTGGGAAAAAAGAGACCCAGTACTTC	CASSSSGKKETQYF
TRBV30	11	TRBJ1-1	NA	NA	TGTGCCTGGAGCAGGGATCCTGAAGCTTTCTTT	CAWSRDPEAFF
TRBV6-6	13	TRBJ2-1	NA	many	TGTGCCAGCAGTTACTCTGGGTTGGGGGAGCAGTTCTTC	CASSYSGLGEQFF
TRBV27	17	TRBJ2-1	TRBD2	NA	TGTGCCAGCAGTGGTATACCTCTAGCGGGAGTATCCTATGAGCAGTTCTTC	CASSGIPLAGVSYEQFF
TRBV28	16	TRBJ2-7	NA	NA	TGTGCCAGCAGTCTCCCGTGGCAGGGCGGATCCTACGAGCAGTACTTC	CASSLPWQGGSYEQYF
TRBV29-1	14	TRBJ2-7	NA	NA	TGCAGCGTTGGGGGGGCGGGACAGACATACGAGCAGTACTTC	CSVGGAGQTYEQYF
TRBV24-1	15	TRBJ1-4	NA	few	TGTGCCACCAGTGATTCCGGGACAACTAATGAAAAACTGTTTTTT	CATSDSGTTNEKLFF
TRBV29-1	15	TRBJ2-3	NA	NA	TGCAGCGGCATCCCCCAGGGGCACTACACAGATACGCAGTATTTT	CSGIPQGHYTDTQYF
TRBV12-3/TRBV12-4	11	TRBJ1-1	NA	few	TGTGCCAGCAGTTTATTCAACCTAGCTTTCTTT	CASSLFNLAFF
TRBV9	15	TRBJ2-5	TRBD1	few	TGTGCCAGCAGCGTAGTGGGCAGGGGGAAAGAGACCCAGTACTTC	CASSVVGRGKETQYF